This TCR beta chain comes out of a study of somatic mutations in cytotoxic T cells in rheumatoid arthritis. TCRdb's copy holds only in-frame clones and misses some; the assay was immunoSEQ multiplex PCR. The sample consists of around 24,000 clones, over 80% of them appearing once. Study-wide results and limits: A single CD8+ clone exceeded 20% of CD8+ cells in about an eighth of the roughly 65 patients. The authors did not know the antigen targets of the expanded CD8+ clones.

About this clone: The antigen is undetermined.

Germline V gene lookup returns CDR1 MNHEY and CDR2 SMNVEV (reference sequence). Trimming took 2 bases from V and 6 from J, leaving 11 bases between them. This CDR3 is built from 14 residues. The rearrangement uses TRBV27 and TRBJ2-1; D is undetermined. This TCR came from a man over 45 in good health. The sequenced material came from CD8+ T cells sorted from blood. The CDR3 spells CASSLILGANEQFF. CDR3 nucleotide sequence: TGTGCCAGCAGTTTAATCCTGGGCGCCAATGAGCAGTTCTTC.